These 3 T cell receptor beta chains were sequenced from one sample in a study of T cells in Graves' hyperthyroidism and ophthalmopathy. TCR beta CDR3 regions were amplified from RNA transcripts. Primed by the HTBI set, a first-round RT-PCR was run on the TCR CDR3. TCRdb redid the calling of the multiplex PCR reads with MiXCR, one entry per CDR3 protein. The sample carries over 450,000 distinct CDR3 sequences, around 15% recorded once. Sequenced: blood. The receptors were gathered from a woman between 18 and 29 years old with Graves' hyperthyroidism.

This clonotype was recorded a few times. A much larger clonotype is one base distant, so this may be a read error. V gene TRBV7-9 combines with J gene TRBJ2-3; D gene uncertain. This CDR3 is built from 15 residues. Germline CDR1 and CDR2: SEHNR and FQNEAQ (reference sequence). Trimming shortened V by 1 base and J by 2 bases, and 10 bases separated the two germline ends. This CDR3 is CASSLGAYSTDTQYF. The CDR3 DNA is TGTGCCAGCAGCTTAGGGGCCTACTCCACAGATACGCAGTATTTT.

This clonotype was counted many times. This chain uses TRBV9 with TRBJ1-3; D unresolved. V lost 4 bases to trimming and J lost 0 bases, with 11 bases between them. The CDR3 has 15 residues. Germline V CDR1 and CDR2: SGDLS, YYNGEE. CDR3 DNA: TGTGCCAGCAGCACGCACCCCGTCTCTGGAAACACCATATATTTT. It specifies CASSTHPVSGNTIYF.

This clonotype was seen many times. The chain joins TRBV12-3 or TRBV12-4 to TRBJ2-2; 8 bases agree with TRBD1. Trimming cost V 4 bases and J 0 bases; bases outside gene matches: 13. The CDR3 is 19 amino acids. The DNA for the CDR3 is TGTGCCAGCAGTTCAACCCCGCGACAGGGGCCGTCGAACACCGGGGAGCTGTTTTTT. Translating gives CASSSTPRQGPSNTGELFF.